The 15 T cell receptor beta chains below all came from one sample that was sequenced in a study of T-cell reconstitution after alpha-beta-depleted transplantation in children. Preparation of the TCRbeta library used unique molecular identifiers. TCRdb independently ran MiXCR on the PCR reads; one entry per CDR3 protein. The profile shows hundreds of thousands of distinct CDR3 sequences, over 10% of them singletons. The sequenced sample was PBMCs, obtained before TCRalphabeta/CD19-depleted stem cell transplant. Source of these receptors: a girl aged 2-10 years with congenital amegakaryocytic thrombocytopenia, due to receive a stem cell transplant.

This rearrangement joins TRBV20-1 to TRBJ1-3, with a tentative D call TRBD1 (5 bases). This CDR3 spans 16 amino acids. The V end lost 0 bases, the J end lost 0 bases, and 12 bases lay between the germline ends. The germline V gene encodes CDR1 DFQATT and CDR2 SNEGSKA (reference sequence). The CDR3 DNA reads TGCAGTGCTAGAGAGACGGGGGGGGGCTCTGGAAACACCATATATTTT. Its protein is CSARETGGGSGNTIYF.

This clonotype has more than one count but fewer than ten. This chain joins TRBV10-3 and TRBJ2-1; 8 bases map to TRBD2. Germline V lookup: CDR1 ENHRY, CDR2 SYGVKD. V shed 4 bases, J shed 8 bases, and the junction held 10 bases outside the gene matches. The CDR3 spans 15 residues. The CDR3 DNA is TGTGCCATCAGTGTGAGTCGACTAGCGATCCATGAGCAGTTCTTC. Translation gives CAISVSRLAIHEQFF.

The chain couples TRBV7-6 to TRBJ2-7, with TRBD1 identical over 8 bases. Per the germline V gene, CDR1 is SGHVS and CDR2 is FNYEAQ. CDR3 length equals 15 residues. Losses at the gene ends were 5 bases for V and 5 bases for J; bases not matched to a gene: 11. CDR3 nucleotide sequence: TGTGCCAGCAGCACCGACGCCGGGACAGGTAACGAGCAGTACTTC. Translation gives CASSTDAGTGNEQYF.

This clonotype has more than one count but fewer than ten. CDR3 sequence: CSAQFRTDTDTQYF. The CDR3 nucleotides are TGCAGTGCCCAATTTCGGACCGACACAGATACGCAGTATTTT. The chain links TRBV20-1 to TRBJ2-3, with unresolved D. V was clipped by 6 bases and J by 2 bases, with 15 bases between them. Looked up from germline, CDR1 is DFQATT and CDR2 is SNEGSKA (reference sequence). This CDR3 comprises 14 residues.

This clonotype was seen ten or more times. This CDR3 reads CASSLRFNRGYEQYF. The CDR3 DNA follows: TGTGCCAGCAGCTTAAGGTTTAACAGGGGCTACGAGCAGTACTTC. The chain is built from TRBV7-2 and TRBJ2-7, with TRBD1 identical over 7 bases. The J segment lost 3 bases and the V segment lost 2 bases, leaving 7 bases of the junction unmatched. This CDR3 is built from 15 residues. Germline CDR1 reads SGHTA; CDR2 reads FQGNSA.

The chain recombines TRBV7-6 with TRBJ2-3; D gene unclear. This CDR3 has 13 amino acids. The V end was cut by 8 bases, the J end by 6 bases, with 15 bases between. CDR1 and CDR2 (germline): SGHVS, FNYEAQ. CDR3 protein: CASSRDLGDTQYF. The CDR3 DNA follows: TGTGCCAGCTCCCGCGACCTTGGGGATACGCAGTATTTT.

This clonotype has a handful of counts. This chain joins TRBV27 and TRBJ2-2, with D uncertain. The CDR3 is 14 residues long. V was trimmed by 3 bases and J by 7 bases, leaving 12 bases between them. Germline CDR1 and CDR2: MNHEY and SMNVEV (reference sequence). The CDR3 nucleotides read TGTGCCAGCAGTTTTCGGCCTCTTGGCGGGGAGCTGTTTTTT. It yields the protein CASSFRPLGGELFF.

This clonotype has ten or more counts. This chain connects TRBV20-1 to TRBJ2-1; D may be TRBD1 or TRBD2 (5 bases each). The CDR3 is 13 residues long. Trimming pared 5 bases from V and 8 bases from J, leaving 16 bases between. Germline lookup yields CDR1 DFQATT and CDR2 SNEGSKA (reference sequence). CDR3 sequence reads: CSAEGLSSDEQFF. The CDR3 DNA is TGCAGTGCTGAGGGGCTATCCAGCGATGAGCAGTTCTTC.

This sequence joins TRBV10-3 and TRBJ2-3; no reliable D call. The germline CDR1 and CDR2 sequences are ENHRY and SYGVKD. Trimming took off 1 base at V and 5 bases at J, with 4 bases between the two ends. The CDR3 has 12 amino acids. DNA for the CDR3: TGTGCCATCAGTGAGTTGCAAGATACGCAGTATTTT. It yields the protein CAISELQDTQYF.

The rearrangement joins TRBV20-1 to TRBJ1-2; 7 bases fit TRBD1. The trim removed 4 bases at V and 5 bases at J, leaving 4 bases unmatched. The germline V gene encodes CDR1 DFQATT and CDR2 SNEGSKA (reference sequence). CDR3 length equals 12 residues. CDR3 loop: CSATGTDYGYTF. DNA of the CDR3: TGCAGTGCTACCGGGACAGATTATGGCTACACCTTC.

This clonotype occurred a few times. The rearrangement uses TRBV28 and TRBJ2-3; tentatively, D is TRBD1 or TRBD2 (5 bases each). Germline CDR1 and CDR2: MDHEN and SYDVKM. This CDR3 has 15 amino acids. The V and J ends lost 9 bases and 6 bases respectively, with 22 bases between them. This CDR3 reads CASINGGGAADTQYF. The CDR3, as DNA: TGTGCCAGTATAAACGGTGGGGGAGCTGCGGATACGCAGTATTTT. Drawing the rest from reference TRBV28 and TRBJ2-3, the complete variable domain is DVKVTQSSRYLVKRTGEKVFLECVQDMDHENMFWYRQDPGLGLRLIYFSYDVKMKEKGDIPEGYSVSREKKERFSLILESASTNQTSMYLCASINGGGAADTQYFGPGTRLTVL.

This clonotype was found a few times. The chain links TRBV20-1 to TRBJ2-1; D is tentatively TRBD1 or TRBD2 (5 bases each). Germline-derived CDR1 and CDR2 are DFQATT and SNEGSKA (reference sequence). V lost 5 bases and J lost 11, with 19 bases in between. The CDR3 has 13 residues. CDR3 sequence: CSAYPGPSSQQFF. CDR3 in DNA: TGCAGTGCTTACCCGGGACCCTCTTCCCAGCAGTTCTTC.

This clonotype has at least ten counts. V gene TRBV4-1 combines with J gene TRBJ2-1, with 12 bases aligning to TRBD2. The CDR3 length is 16 residues. Per the germline V gene, CDR1 is MGHRA and CDR2 is YSYEKL. Unmatched junction bases numbered 5, after V lost 2 bases and J lost 6 bases. In DNA form, the CDR3 reads TGCGCCAGCAGCCAACAACCGGGACTAGCGGGCAATGAGCAGTTCTTC. Its protein product is CASSQQPGLAGNEQFF.

The chain recombines TRBV7-6 with TRBJ2-1; possible D gene TRBD2, 5 bases. V shed 2 bases and J shed 0 bases, with 11 bases lying between them. Looked up from germline, CDR1 is SGHVS and CDR2 is FNYEAQ. This CDR3 is 16 amino acids long. CDR3 coding DNA: TGTGCCAGCAGCTTACACGGGAAGAGCTCCTACAATGAGCAGTTCTTC. Its translation: CASSLHGKSSYNEQFF.

Ten or more counts support this clonotype. The rearrangement links TRBV29-1 to TRBJ2-3; 7 bases line up with TRBD2. CDR1 is SQVTM, CDR2 ANQGSEA, per germline. V dropped 7 bases and J dropped 0; count of bases not matched to a gene: 4. The CDR3 has 13 amino acids. CDR3 coding DNA: TGCAGCGGATCAGCGGGAAGCACAGATACGCAGTATTTT. This codes for CSGSAGSTDTQYF.